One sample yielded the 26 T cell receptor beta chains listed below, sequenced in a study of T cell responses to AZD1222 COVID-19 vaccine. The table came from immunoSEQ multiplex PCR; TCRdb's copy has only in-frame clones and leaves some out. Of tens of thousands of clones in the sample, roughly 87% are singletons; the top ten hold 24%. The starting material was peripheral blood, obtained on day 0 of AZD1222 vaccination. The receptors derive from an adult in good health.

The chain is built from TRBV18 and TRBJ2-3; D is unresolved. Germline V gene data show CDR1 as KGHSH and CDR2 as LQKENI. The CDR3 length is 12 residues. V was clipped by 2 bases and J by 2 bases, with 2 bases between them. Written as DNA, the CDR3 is TGTGCCAGCTCACCAAACACAGATACGCAGTATTTT. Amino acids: CASSPNTDTQYF.

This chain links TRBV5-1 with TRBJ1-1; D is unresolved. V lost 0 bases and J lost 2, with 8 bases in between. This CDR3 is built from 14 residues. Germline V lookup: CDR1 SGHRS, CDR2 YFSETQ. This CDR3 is CASSLDSYNTEAFF. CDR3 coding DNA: TGCGCCAGCAGCTTGGATTCCTATAACACTGAAGCTTTCTTT.

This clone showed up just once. In DNA, the CDR3 is TGTGCCAGCAGCTTAGAAAACTATGGCTACACCTTC. This encodes CASSLENYGYTF. The chain has TRBV9 and TRBJ1-2; D is ambiguous. The CDR3 has 12 amino acids. The V end was cut by 4 bases, the J end by 2 bases, with 6 bases between. CDR1 and CDR2 from the germline V gene are SGDLS and YYNGEE.

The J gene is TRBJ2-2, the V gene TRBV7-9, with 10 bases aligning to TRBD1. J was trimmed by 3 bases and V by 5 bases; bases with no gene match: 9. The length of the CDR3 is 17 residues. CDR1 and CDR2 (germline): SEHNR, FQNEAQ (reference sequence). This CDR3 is CASSLPQGTGDTGELFF. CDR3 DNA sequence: TGTGCCAGCAGCCTTCCGCAGGGGACAGGGGACACCGGGGAGCTGTTTTTT.

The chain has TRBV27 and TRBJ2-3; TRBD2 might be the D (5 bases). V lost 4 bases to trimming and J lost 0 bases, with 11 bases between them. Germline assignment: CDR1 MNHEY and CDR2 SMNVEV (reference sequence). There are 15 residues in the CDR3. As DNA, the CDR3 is TGTGCCAGCAGTTCACCCGGGAAAAGCACAGATACGCAGTATTTT. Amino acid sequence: CASSSPGKSTDTQYF.

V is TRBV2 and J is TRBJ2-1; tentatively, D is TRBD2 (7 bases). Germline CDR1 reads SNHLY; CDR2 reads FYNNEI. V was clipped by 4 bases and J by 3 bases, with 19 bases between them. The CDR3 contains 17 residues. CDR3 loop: CASSGFARGAHYNEQFF. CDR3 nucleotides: TGTGCCAGCAGTGGGTTCGCTCGGGGGGCGCACTACAATGAGCAGTTCTTC.

The CDR3 nucleotides are TGTGCCAGCAGCCGCGGACTAGCAAGCTCCTACGAGCAGTACTTC. Protein product: CASSRGLASSYEQYF. The V and J genes are TRBV27 and TRBJ2-7; 8 bases match TRBD2. Germline CDR1 reads MNHEY; CDR2 reads SMNVEV (reference sequence). This CDR3 region has 15 residues. Losses at the gene ends were 6 bases for V and 0 bases for J; bases not matched to a gene: 7.

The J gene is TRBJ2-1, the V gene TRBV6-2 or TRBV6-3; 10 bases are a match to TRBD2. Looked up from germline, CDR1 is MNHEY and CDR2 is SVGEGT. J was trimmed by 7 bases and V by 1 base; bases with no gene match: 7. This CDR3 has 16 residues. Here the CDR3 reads CASSYLLAGLRNEQFF. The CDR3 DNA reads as TGTGCCAGCAGTTACTTACTAGCGGGGTTAAGGAATGAGCAGTTCTTC.

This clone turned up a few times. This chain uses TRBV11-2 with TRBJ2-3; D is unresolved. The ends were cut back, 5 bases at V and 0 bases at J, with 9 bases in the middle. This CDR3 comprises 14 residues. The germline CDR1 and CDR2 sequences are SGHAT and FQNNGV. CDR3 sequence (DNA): TGTGCCAGCAGCCCGCAGCCCAGCACAGATACGCAGTATTTT. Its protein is CASSPQPSTDTQYF.

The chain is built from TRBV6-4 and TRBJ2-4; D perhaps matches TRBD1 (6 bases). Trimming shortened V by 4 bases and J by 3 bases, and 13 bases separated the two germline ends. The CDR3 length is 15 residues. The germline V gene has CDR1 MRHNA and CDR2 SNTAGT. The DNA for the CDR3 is TGTGCCAGCAGTGGGCCGGGACACGGCAAAAACATTCAGTACTTC. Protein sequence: CASSGPGHGKNIQYF.

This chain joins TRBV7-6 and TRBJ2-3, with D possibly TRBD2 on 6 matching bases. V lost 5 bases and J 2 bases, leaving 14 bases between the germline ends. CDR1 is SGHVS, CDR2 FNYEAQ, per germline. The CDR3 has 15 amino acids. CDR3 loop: CASSPSASVTDTQYF. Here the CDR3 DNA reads TGTGCCAGCAGCCCTTCGGCTAGCGTCACAGATACGCAGTATTTT.

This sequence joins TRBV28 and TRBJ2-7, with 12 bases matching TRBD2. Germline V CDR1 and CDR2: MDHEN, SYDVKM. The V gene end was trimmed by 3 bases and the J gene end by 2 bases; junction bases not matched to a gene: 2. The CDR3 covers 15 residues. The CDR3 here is CASSFPSGRAYEQYF. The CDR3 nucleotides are TGTGCCAGCAGTTTCCCTAGCGGGAGGGCCTACGAGCAGTACTTC.

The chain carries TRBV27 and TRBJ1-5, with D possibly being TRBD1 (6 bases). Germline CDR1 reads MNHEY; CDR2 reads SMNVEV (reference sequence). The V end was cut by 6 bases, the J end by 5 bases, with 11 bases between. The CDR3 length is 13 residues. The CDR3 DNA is TGTGCCAGCAGCCGGACAGAGTATCAGCCCCAGCATTTT. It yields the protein CASSRTEYQPQHF.

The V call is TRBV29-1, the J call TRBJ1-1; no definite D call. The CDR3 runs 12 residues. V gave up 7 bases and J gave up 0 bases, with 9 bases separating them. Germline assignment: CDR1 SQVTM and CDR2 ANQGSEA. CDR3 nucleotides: TGCAGCGCAGGAAGAATGAACACTGAAGCTTTCTTT. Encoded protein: CSAGRMNTEAFF.

CDR3 nucleotide sequence: TGTGCCAGCAGCCCTCGGCGGTTCAGCACAGATACGCAGTATTTT. Protein product: CASSPRRFSTDTQYF. The chain couples TRBV5-4 to TRBJ2-3, with unresolved D. The V end lost 4 bases, the J end lost 0 bases, and 12 bases lay between the germline ends. Germline V gene sequence: CDR1 SGHNT, CDR2 YYREEE (reference sequence). This CDR3 spans 15 amino acids.

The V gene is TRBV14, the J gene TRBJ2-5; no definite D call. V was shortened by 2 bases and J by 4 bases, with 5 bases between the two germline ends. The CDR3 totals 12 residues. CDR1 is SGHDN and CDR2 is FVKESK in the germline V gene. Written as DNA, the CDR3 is TGTGCCAGCAGCCAAAGCTTAGAGACCCAGTACTTC. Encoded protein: CASSQSLETQYF. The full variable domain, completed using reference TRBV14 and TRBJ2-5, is EAGVTQFPSHSVIEKGQTVTLRCDPISGHDNLYWYRRVMGKEIKFLLHFVKESKQDESGMPNNRFLAERTGGTYSTLKVQPAELEDSGVYFCASSQSLETQYFGPGTRLLVL.

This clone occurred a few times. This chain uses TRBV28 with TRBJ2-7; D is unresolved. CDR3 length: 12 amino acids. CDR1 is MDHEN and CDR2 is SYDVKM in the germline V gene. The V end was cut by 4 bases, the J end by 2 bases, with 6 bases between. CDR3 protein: CASSSNTYEQYF. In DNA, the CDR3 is TGTGCCAGCAGTTCCAACACCTACGAGCAGTACTTC.

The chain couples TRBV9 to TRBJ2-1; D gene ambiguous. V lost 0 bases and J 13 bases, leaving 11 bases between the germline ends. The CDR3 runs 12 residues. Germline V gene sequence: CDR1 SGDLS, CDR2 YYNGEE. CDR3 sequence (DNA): TGTGCCAGCAGCGTAGAGCAAGAGCATCAGTTCTTC. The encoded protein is CASSVEQEHQFF.

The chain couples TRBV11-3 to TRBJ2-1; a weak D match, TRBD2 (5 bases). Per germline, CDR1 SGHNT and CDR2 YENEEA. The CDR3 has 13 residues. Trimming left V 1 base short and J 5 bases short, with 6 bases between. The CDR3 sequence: CASSLGTHNEQFF. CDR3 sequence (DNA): TGTGCCAGCAGCTTAGGGACTCACAATGAGCAGTTCTTC. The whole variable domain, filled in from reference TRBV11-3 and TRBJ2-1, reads EAGVVQSPRYKIIEKKQPVAFWCNPISGHNTLYWYLQNLGQGPELLIRYENEEAVDDSQLPKDRFSAERLKGVDSTLKIQPAELGDSAVYLCASSLGTHNEQFFGPGTRLTVL.

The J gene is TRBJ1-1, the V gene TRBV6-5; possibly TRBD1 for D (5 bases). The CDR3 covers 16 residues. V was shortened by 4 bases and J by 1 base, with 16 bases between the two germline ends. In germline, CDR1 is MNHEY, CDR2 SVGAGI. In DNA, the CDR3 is TGTGCCAGCAGTTTCTCCCCGGGACCTAGGAACACTGAAGCTTTCTTT. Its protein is CASSFSPGPRNTEAFF.

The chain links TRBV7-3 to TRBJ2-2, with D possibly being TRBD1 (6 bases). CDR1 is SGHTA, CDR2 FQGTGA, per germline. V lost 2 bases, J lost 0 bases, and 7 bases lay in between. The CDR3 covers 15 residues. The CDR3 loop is CASSLGTTNTGELFF. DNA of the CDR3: TGTGCCAGCAGCTTAGGGACAACGAACACCGGGGAGCTGTTTTTT.

As DNA, the CDR3 is TGTGCCAGCAGCGTAGTGGAAACCGGGGAGCTGTTTTTT. It codes for CASSVVETGELFF. This sequence joins TRBV9 and TRBJ2-2, with no clear D. Between the trimmed V and J ends, which lost 0 bases and 5 bases, there was a span of 5 bases. CDR1 SGDLS and CDR2 YYNGEE come from the germline V gene. There are 13 residues in the CDR3.

In DNA, the CDR3 is TGCGCCAGCAGCTTGTACAGTCCGGACACAGATACGCAGTATTTT. Translation gives CASSLYSPDTDTQYF. The chain recombines TRBV5-1 with TRBJ2-3; D gene uncertain. The germline CDR1 and CDR2 sequences are SGHRS and YFSETQ. The germline V and J ends were trimmed by 1 base and 2 bases, with 11 bases remaining between them. The CDR3 covers 15 residues.

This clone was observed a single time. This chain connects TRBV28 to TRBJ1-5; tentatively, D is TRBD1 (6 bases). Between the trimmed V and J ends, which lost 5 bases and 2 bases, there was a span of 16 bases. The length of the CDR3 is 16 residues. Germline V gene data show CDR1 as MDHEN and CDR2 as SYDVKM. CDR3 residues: CASSAASGDGNQPQHF. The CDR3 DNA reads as TGTGCCAGCAGTGCCGCATCAGGGGATGGCAATCAGCCCCAGCATTTT.

The CDR3: CSVEREGETQYF. CDR3 in DNA: TGCAGCGTTGAACGGGAAGGGGAGACCCAGTACTTC. The J gene is TRBJ2-5, the V gene TRBV29-1, with D perhaps TRBD2 (5 bases). V gave up 2 bases and J gave up 5 bases, with 9 bases separating them. Germline CDR1 reads SQVTM; CDR2 reads ANQGSEA. There are 12 residues in the CDR3.

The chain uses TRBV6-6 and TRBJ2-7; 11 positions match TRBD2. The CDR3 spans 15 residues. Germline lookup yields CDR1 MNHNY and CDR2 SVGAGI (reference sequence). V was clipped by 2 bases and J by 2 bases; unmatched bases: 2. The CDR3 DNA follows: TGTGCCAGCAGTTACGAGACTAGCGGGGCCTACGAGCAGTACTTC. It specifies CASSYETSGAYEQYF.